This T cell receptor (beta chain) was identified in a study of OX40 agonist ivuxolimab in advanced cancers. Study details: Patients were dosed with the agonistic anti-OX40 (CD134) antibody ivuxolimab. The patients received ivuxolimab by intravenous route every 2 weeks at 0.01 to 10 mg/kg. In three patients, partial responses were observed, one with hepatocellular carcinoma and two with cutaneous melanoma.

Sequencing was performed with immunoSEQ multiplex PCR; in TCRdb, only in-frame clones are kept and a portion is missing. The repertoire includes some 79,000 clones, 88% of them detected once, and around 4.1% sits in the top ten. CDR3 length: 15 amino acids. V lost 0 bases, J lost 7 bases, and 11 bases lay in between. CDR1 is SGDLS, CDR2 YYNGEE, per germline. This clone was observed a single time. The sample here was CD4+ or CD8+ T cells sorted from blood, taken in a trial of the OX40 agonist ivuxolimab. This chain links TRBV9 with TRBJ1-6; the D is unclear. This clonotype was sampled from an adult with an advanced solid tumor such as melanoma, head and neck, liver or kidney cancer. This chain's CDR3 is CASSVEGKYNSPLHF. The CDR3 nucleotides are TGTGCCAGCAGCGTAGAAGGAAAATACAATTCACCCCTCCACTTT.